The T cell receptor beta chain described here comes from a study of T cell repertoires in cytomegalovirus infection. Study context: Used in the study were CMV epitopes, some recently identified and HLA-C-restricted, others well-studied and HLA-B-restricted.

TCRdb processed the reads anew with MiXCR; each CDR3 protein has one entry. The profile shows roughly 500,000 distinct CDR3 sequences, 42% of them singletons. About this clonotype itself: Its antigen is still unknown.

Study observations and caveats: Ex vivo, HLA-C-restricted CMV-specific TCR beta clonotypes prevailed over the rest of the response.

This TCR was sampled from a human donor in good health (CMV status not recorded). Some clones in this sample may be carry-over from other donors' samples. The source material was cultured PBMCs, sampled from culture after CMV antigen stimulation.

The CDR3 region is CATSEGGSQNTEAFF. The CDR3 DNA sequence: TGTGCCACCAGTGAGGGGGGCAGCCAGAACACTGAAGCTTTCTTT. The J gene is TRBJ1-1, the V gene TRBV24-1; maybe TRBD1 (6 bases). The CDR3 spans 15 residues. V was shortened by 4 bases and J by 1 base, with 12 bases between the two germline ends. Germline values: CDR1 KGHDR, CDR2 SFDVKD.